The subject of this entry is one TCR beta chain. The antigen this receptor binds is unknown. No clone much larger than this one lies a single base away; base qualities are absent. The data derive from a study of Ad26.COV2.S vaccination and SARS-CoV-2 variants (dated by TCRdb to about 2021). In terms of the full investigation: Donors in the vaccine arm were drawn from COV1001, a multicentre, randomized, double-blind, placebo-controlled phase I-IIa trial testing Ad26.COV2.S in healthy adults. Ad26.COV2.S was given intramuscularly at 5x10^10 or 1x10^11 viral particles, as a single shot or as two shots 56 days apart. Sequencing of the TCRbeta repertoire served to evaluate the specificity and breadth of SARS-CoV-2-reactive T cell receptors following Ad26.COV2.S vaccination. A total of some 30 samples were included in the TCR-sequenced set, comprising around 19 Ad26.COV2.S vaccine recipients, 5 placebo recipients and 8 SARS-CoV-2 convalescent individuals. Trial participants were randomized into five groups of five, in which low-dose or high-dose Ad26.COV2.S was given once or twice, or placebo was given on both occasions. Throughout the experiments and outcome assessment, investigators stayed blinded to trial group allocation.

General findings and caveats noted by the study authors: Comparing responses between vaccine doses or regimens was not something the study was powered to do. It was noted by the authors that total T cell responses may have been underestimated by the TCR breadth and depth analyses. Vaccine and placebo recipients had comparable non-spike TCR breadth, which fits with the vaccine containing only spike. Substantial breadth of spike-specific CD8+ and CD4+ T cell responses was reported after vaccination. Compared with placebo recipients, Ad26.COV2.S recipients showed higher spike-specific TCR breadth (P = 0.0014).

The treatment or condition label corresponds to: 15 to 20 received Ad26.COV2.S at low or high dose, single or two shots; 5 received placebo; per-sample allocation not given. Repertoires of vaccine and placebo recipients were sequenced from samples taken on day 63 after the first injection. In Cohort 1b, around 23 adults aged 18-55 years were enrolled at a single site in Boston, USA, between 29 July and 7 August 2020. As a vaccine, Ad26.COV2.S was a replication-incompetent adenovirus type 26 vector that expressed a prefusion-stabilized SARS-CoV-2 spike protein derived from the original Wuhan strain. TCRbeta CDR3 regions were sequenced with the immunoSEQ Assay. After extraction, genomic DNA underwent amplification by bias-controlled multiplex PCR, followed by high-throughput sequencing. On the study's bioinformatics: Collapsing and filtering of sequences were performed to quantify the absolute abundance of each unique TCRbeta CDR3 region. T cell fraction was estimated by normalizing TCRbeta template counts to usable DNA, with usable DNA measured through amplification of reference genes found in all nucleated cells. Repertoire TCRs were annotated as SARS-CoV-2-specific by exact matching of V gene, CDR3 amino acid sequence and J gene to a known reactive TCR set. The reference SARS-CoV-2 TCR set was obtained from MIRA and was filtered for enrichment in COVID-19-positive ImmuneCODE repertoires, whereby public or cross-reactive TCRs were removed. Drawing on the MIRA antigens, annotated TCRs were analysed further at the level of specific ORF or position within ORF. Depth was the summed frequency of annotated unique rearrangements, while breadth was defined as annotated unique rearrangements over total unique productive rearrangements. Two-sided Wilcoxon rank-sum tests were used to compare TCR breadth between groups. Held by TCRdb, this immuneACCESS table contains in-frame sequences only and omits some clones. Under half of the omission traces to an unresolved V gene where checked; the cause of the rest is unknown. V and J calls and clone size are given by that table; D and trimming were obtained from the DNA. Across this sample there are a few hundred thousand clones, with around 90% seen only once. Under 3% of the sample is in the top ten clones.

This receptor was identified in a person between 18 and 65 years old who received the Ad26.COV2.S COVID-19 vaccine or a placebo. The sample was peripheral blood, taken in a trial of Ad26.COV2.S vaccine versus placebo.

The CDR3 loop reads CASSLTGELFF. At the DNA level, the sequence is TGTGCCAGCAGCTTAACCGGGGAGCTGTTTTTT. This sequence uses TRBV11-3 and TRBJ2-2, with the D gene not confidently named. The germline V gene yields SGHNT for CDR1 and YENEEA for CDR2. The CDR3 measures 11 amino acids from cysteine to phenylalanine. CDR3 DNA only is kept here, 33 bases in frame from base 1. Trimming removed 2 bases from V and 5 bases from J, leaving 0 bases between the germline ends.